What follows are 19 T cell receptor beta chains derived from one specimen sequenced in a study of T cell responses to AZD1222 COVID-19 vaccine. Produced via immunoSEQ multiplex PCR; TCRdb's table is partial and in-frame only. The sample includes tens of thousands of clones, 90% of them seen just once. Sample: peripheral blood, taken on day 0 of AZD1222 vaccination. The receptors derive from an adult in good health.

The chain carries TRBV5-6 and TRBJ2-2, with D possibly matching TRBD2 (5 bases). V was trimmed by 3 bases and J by 0 bases, leaving 15 bases between them. Germline-derived CDR1 and CDR2 are SGHDT and YYEEEE. The CDR3 has 17 residues. The CDR3: CASSWGVGVPNTGELFF. The CDR3 nucleotides read TGTGCCAGCAGCTGGGGAGTGGGTGTCCCGAACACCGGGGAGCTGTTTTTT.

The chain uses TRBV7-2 and TRBJ1-1; the D is unclear. The CDR3 totals 14 residues. The V gene's germline CDR1 is SGHTA and CDR2 FQGNSA. V was trimmed by 5 bases and J by 3 bases, leaving 13 bases between them. The CDR3 protein is CASSPHPDHTEAFF. CDR3 sequence (DNA): TGTGCCAGCAGCCCCCACCCGGACCACACTGAAGCTTTCTTT.

This clone was observed a handful of times. The chain couples TRBV29-1 to TRBJ1-6, with 7 nucleotides matching TRBD1. Per the germline V gene, CDR1 is SQVTM and CDR2 is ANQGSEA. V was clipped by 7 bases and J by 7 bases; unmatched bases: 10. The CDR3 has 14 residues. The chain's CDR3 is CSARTGAGNSPLHF. In DNA, the CDR3 is TGCAGCGCCAGAACAGGGGCCGGAAATTCACCCCTCCACTTT.

The rearrangement links TRBV7-9 to TRBJ2-2; 11 nucleotides line up with TRBD2. The CDR3 loop spans 15 amino acids. Trimming removed 6 bases from V and 5 bases from J; junction bases left unmatched: 5. Germline CDR1 and CDR2: SEHNR and FQNEAQ (reference sequence). The CDR3 DNA reads TGTGCCAGCAGTCCGACTAGCGGGGAAACCGGGGAGCTGTTTTTT. Amino acids: CASSPTSGETGELFF.

The V and J genes are TRBV28 and TRBJ2-3; TRBD1 aligns across 10 bases. CDR3 length: 14 residues. Germline V lookup: CDR1 MDHEN, CDR2 SYDVKM. The J segment lost 5 bases and the V segment lost 9 bases, leaving 8 bases of the junction unmatched. CDR3 protein: CASWDRGVIDTQYF. The CDR3 nucleotides read TGTGCCAGTTGGGACAGGGGAGTTATAGATACGCAGTATTTT. Using reference TRBV28 and TRBJ2-3 for the parts outside the CDR3, the full variable domain is DVKVTQSSRYLVKRTGEKVFLECVQDMDHENMFWYRQDPGLGLRLIYFSYDVKMKEKGDIPEGYSVSREKKERFSLILESASTNQTSMYLCASWDRGVIDTQYFGPGTRLTVL.

This rearrangement joins TRBV19 to TRBJ1-1, with 8 bases lining up with TRBD1. Germline CDR1 reads LNHDA; CDR2 reads SQIVND (reference sequence). J gave up 4 bases and V 6 bases, and 1 base lay outside the gene matches. The CDR3 has 12 amino acids. The CDR3: CASRQGGTEAFF. In DNA form, the CDR3 reads TGTGCCAGTAGACAGGGGGGCACTGAAGCTTTCTTT.

J is TRBJ1-6 and V is TRBV24-1; 7 bases align to TRBD1. CDR3 length equals 14 residues. Per the germline V gene, CDR1 is KGHDR and CDR2 is SFDVKD. Losses at the gene ends were 3 bases for V and 9 bases for J; bases not matched to a gene: 4. CDR3 region: CATSDPGTASPLHF. CDR3 sequence (DNA): TGTGCCACCAGTGATCCCGGGACAGCTTCACCCCTCCACTTT.

The CDR3: CASSLNPLSTEAFF. The CDR3 DNA is TGTGCCAGCAGCTTAAATCCTCTGTCGACTGAAGCTTTCTTT. The V gene is TRBV7-3, the J gene TRBJ1-1; D unresolved. The CDR3 totals 14 residues. The V end was cut by 1 base, the J end by 5 bases, with 11 bases between. CDR1 and CDR2 from the germline V gene are SGHTA and FQGTGA.

The rearrangement uses TRBV9 and TRBJ2-7; unclear D gene. V dropped 1 base and J dropped 3 bases, with 14 bases sitting between them. Germline-derived CDR1 and CDR2 are SGDLS and YYNGEE. The CDR3 covers 15 residues. The DNA of the CDR3 is TGTGCCAGCAGCGTAAGAGGAGAACCGAACTACGAGCAGTACTTC. Translation gives CASSVRGEPNYEQYF.

The V call is TRBV10-2, the J call TRBJ2-3; 9 positions agree with TRBD2. The CDR3 runs to 14 residues. Germline V CDR1 and CDR2: WSHSY, SAAADI. Trimming at V came to 5 bases and at J to 1 base, leaving 1 base not matched to a gene. The CDR3 sequence: CASSLAGGTDTQYF. CDR3 bases: TGCGCCAGCAGTTTAGCGGGGGGCACAGATACGCAGTATTTT.

The rearrangement links TRBV19 to TRBJ1-2, with 11 bases that match TRBD1. CDR3 length: 17 residues. The V segment lost 5 bases and the J segment 7 bases; nucleotides outside the gene matches: 15. Germline lookup yields CDR1 LNHDA and CDR2 SQIVND (reference sequence). In DNA form, the CDR3 reads TGTGCCAGTAGTTTCAGGGACAGGGGGAACGTCGGAACTGGCTACACCTTC. The encoded protein is CASSFRDRGNVGTGYTF. The full variable domain, rest sourced from reference TRBV19 and TRBJ1-2, is DGGITQSPKYLFRKEGQNVTLSCEQNLNHDAMYWYRQDPGQGLRLIYYSQIVNDFQKGDIAEGYSVSREKKESFPLTVTSAQKNPTAFYLCASSFRDRGNVGTGYTFGSGTRLTVV.

This rearrangement joins TRBV5-1 to TRBJ2-2; no clear D gene. Between the trimmed V and J ends, which lost 0 bases and 1 base, there was a span of 7 bases. The germline V gene encodes CDR1 SGHRS and CDR2 YFSETQ. The CDR3 is made up of 15 amino acids. The CDR3 region has the DNA TGCGCCAGCAGCTTGGGATGGGTGAACACCGGGGAGCTGTTTTTT. This gives the protein CASSLGWVNTGELFF.

The genes are TRBV7-8 and TRBJ1-6; TRBD1 matches 9 bases. The germline gives CDR1 SGHVS, CDR2 FQNEAQ. Unmatched junction bases numbered 2, after V lost 4 bases and J lost 7 bases. This CDR3 is 14 amino acids long. In DNA form, the CDR3 reads TGTGCCAGCAGCTGGGGACAGGGCAATTCACCCCTCCACTTT. Translation gives CASSWGQGNSPLHF.

About this clone itself: The identical CDR3 is also encoded by other nucleotide sequences in the sample. This sequence joins TRBV7-2 and TRBJ1-5; D not certain. The CDR3 length is 12 residues. From germline, CDR1 is SGHTA and CDR2 FQGNSA. V lost 1 base to trimming and J lost 6 bases, with 4 bases between them. CDR3 DNA: TGTGCCAGCAGCTTAGTGGGTCAGCCCCAGCATTTT. Translation gives CASSLVGQPQHF.

V usage is TRBV7-9 and J usage is TRBJ1-1; D unresolved. The CDR3 consists of 14 residues. Germline lookup yields CDR1 SEHNR and CDR2 FQNEAQ (reference sequence). The ends were cut back, 2 bases at V and 5 bases at J, with 12 bases in the middle. CDR3 sequence reads: CASSLRAVETEAFF. The CDR3 nucleotides read TGTGCCAGCAGCTTAAGGGCCGTGGAGACTGAAGCTTTCTTT. The variable domain in full, with the rest retrieved from reference TRBV7-9 and TRBJ1-1, is DTGVSQNPRHKITKRGQNVTFRCDPISEHNRLYWYRQTLGQGPEFLTYFQNEAQLEKSRLLSDRFSAERPKGSFSTLEIQRTEQGDSAMYLCASSLRAVETEAFFGQGTRLTVV.

The chain employs TRBV6-1 and TRBJ1-2; TRBD1 agrees at 9 bases. Per the germline V gene, CDR1 is MNHNS and CDR2 is SASEGT. CDR3 length: 17 residues. J was trimmed by 2 bases and V by 3 bases; bases with no gene match: 10. The CDR3 is CASSDEGQGRVNYGYTF. The CDR3, as DNA: TGTGCCAGCAGTGACGAGGGACAGGGACGGGTGAACTATGGCTACACCTTC.

This sequence joins TRBV28 and TRBJ1-4; 8 bases agree with TRBD1. CDR1 is MDHEN, CDR2 SYDVKM, per germline. V lost 6 bases, J lost 8 bases, and 17 bases stayed unmatched. The CDR3 consists of 17 residues. DNA for the CDR3: TGTGCCAGCAGCCCCCTAATGTCTGGCAGGGGGCGAGAAAAACTGTTTTTT. It specifies CASSPLMSGRGREKLFF. The full variable domain, completed using reference TRBV28 and TRBJ1-4, is DVKVTQSSRYLVKRTGEKVFLECVQDMDHENMFWYRQDPGLGLRLIYFSYDVKMKEKGDIPEGYSVSREKKERFSLILESASTNQTSMYLCASSPLMSGRGREKLFFGSGTQLSVL.

This rearrangement joins TRBV3-1 (or the pseudogene TRBV3-2) to TRBJ1-4, with D hard to call. Trimming shortened V by 1 base and J by 7 bases, and 4 bases separated the two germline ends. The length of the CDR3 is 12 residues. Germline loops: CDR1 LGHDT, CDR2 YNNKEL (reference sequence). Written as DNA, the CDR3 is TGTGCCAGCAGCCAAGCAACTGAAAAACTGTTTTTT. Translated, it gives CASSQATEKLFF.

The chain carries TRBV6-1 and TRBJ1-5; perhaps TRBD1 as D (5 bases). The CDR3 consists of 18 residues. The V and J ends lost 3 bases and 6 bases respectively, with 24 bases between them. Germline V gene lookup returns CDR1 MNHNS and CDR2 SASEGT. The CDR3 reads CASSDPRVQAGTGQPQHF. The CDR3 DNA is TGTGCCAGCAGTGACCCCCGGGTACAGGCTGGGACCGGTCAGCCCCAGCATTTT.